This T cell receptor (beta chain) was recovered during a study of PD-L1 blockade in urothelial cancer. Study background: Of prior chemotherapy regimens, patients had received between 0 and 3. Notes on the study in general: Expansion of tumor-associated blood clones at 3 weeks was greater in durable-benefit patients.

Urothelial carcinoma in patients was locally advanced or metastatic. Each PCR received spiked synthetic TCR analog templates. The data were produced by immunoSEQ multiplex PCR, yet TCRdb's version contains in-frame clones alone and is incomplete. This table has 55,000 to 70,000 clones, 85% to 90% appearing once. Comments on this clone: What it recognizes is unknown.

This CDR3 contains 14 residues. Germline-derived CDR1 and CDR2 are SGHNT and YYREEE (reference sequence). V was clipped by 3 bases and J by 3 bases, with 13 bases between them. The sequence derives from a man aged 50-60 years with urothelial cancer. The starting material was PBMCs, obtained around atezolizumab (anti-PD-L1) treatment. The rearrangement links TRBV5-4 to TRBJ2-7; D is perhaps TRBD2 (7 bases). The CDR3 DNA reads TGTGCCAGCAGCTCGGGGGGCCATGTCTACGAGCAGTACTTC. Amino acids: CASSSGGHVYEQYF. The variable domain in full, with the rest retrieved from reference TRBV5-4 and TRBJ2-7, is ETGVTQSPTHLIKTRGQQVTLRCSSQSGHNTVSWYQQALGQGPQFIFQYYREEENGRGNFPPRFSGLQFPNYSSELNVNALELDDSALYLCASSSGGHVYEQYFGPGTRLTVT.